The 28 T cell receptor beta chains in this list originate from one sample, sequenced in a study of Graves' ophthalmopathy and Graves' hyperthyroidism. Investigators amplified TCR beta CDR3 regions from RNA transcripts. After a first-round RT-PCR with HTBI primers, a second-round multiplex PCR was run. TCRdb ran MiXCR on the multiplex PCR reads and lists one entry per CDR3 protein. The sample includes 200,000 to 250,000 distinct CDR3 sequences, roughly 27% of them seen just once. Sample: peripheral blood. These TCRs come from a man aged 50 or older with Graves' ophthalmopathy.

There are many counts of this clonotype. The V gene is TRBV4-1, the J gene TRBJ1-1, with D uncertain. The CDR3 length is 14 residues. In germline, CDR1 is MGHRA, CDR2 YSYEKL. Trimming stripped 0 bases from V and 0 bases from J, with 5 bases between. The DNA for the CDR3 is TGCGCCAGCAGCCAAGAAGACATGAACACTGAAGCTTTCTTT. Translated: CASSQEDMNTEAFF.

CDR3 sequence: CASSSTGASYEQYF. The CDR3 DNA reads TGTGCCAGCAGTTCGACAGGAGCCTCCTACGAGCAGTACTTC. The chain is built from TRBV2 and TRBJ2-7; perhaps TRBD1 as D (6 bases). Germline loops: CDR1 SNHLY, CDR2 FYNNEI. The CDR3 covers 14 residues. Trimming shortened V by 5 bases and J by 0 bases, and 11 bases separated the two germline ends.

The chain combines TRBV15 with TRBJ1-2; 7 nucleotides match TRBD1. V lost 0 bases, J lost 4 bases, and 5 bases stayed unmatched. Germline CDR1 is LNHNV and CDR2 is YYDKDF (reference sequence). The CDR3 is 15 amino acids. This chain's CDR3 is CATSRDTQGGYGYTF. The CDR3 region has the DNA TGTGCCACCAGCAGAGATACCCAGGGGGGCTATGGCTACACCTTC.

This clonotype came up many times. This rearrangement joins TRBV28 to TRBJ1-5; tentative D call: TRBD1 (6 bases). The V end was cut by 6 bases, the J end by 5 bases, with 11 bases between. The CDR3 extends over 13 amino acids. Germline V gives CDR1 MDHEN, CDR2 SYDVKM. This chain's CDR3 is CASRGTPDQPQHF. The CDR3 region has the DNA TGTGCCAGCAGGGGGACACCTGATCAGCCCCAGCATTTT.

This clonotype was seen at least ten times. The chain links TRBV11-3 to TRBJ2-2; D perhaps matches TRBD1 (5 bases). V was shortened by 2 bases and J by 4 bases, with 8 bases between the two germline ends. The CDR3 consists of 14 residues. In germline, CDR1 is SGHNT, CDR2 YENEEA. CDR3 bases: TGTGCCAGCAGCTTACAGGGAAGCACCGGGGAGCTGTTTTTT. This encodes CASSLQGSTGELFF.

This clonotype appeared many times. The chain employs TRBV19 and TRBJ1-2, with D possibly being TRBD1 (5 bases). The germline V and J ends were trimmed by 6 bases and 8 bases, with 13 bases remaining between them. The CDR3 has 12 residues. Germline V gene lookup returns CDR1 LNHDA and CDR2 SQIVND (reference sequence). The CDR3, as DNA: TGTGCCAGTAGCCCAGGGTACTGGGGCTACACCTTC. It yields the protein CASSPGYWGYTF.

This clonotype was seen many times. The V and J genes are TRBV19 and TRBJ2-4; unclear D gene. V gave up 3 bases and J gave up 0 bases, with 6 bases separating them. The V gene's germline CDR1 is LNHDA and CDR2 SQIVND (reference sequence). CDR3 length equals 14 residues. CDR3 protein: CASSMGLAKNIQYF. CDR3 nucleotides: TGTGCCAGTAGTATGGGGTTAGCCAAAAACATTCAGTACTTC.

This clonotype occurred many times. Compared with germline, one end of the junction differs, possibly owing to a read error. The rearrangement links TRBV6-5 to TRBJ2-5, with a weak D call TRBD2 (5 bases). CDR3 size: 13 residues. Germline assignment: CDR1 MNHEY and CDR2 SVGAGI. The CDR3 region is CASSYGSQGTQYF. CDR3 sequence (DNA): TGTGCCAGCAGTTATGGGAGCCAAGGGACCCAGTACTTC.

There are many counts of this clonotype. The chain combines TRBV6-1 with TRBJ2-5; 7 nucleotides agree with TRBD1. The CDR3 runs to 13 residues. The trim removed 6 bases at V and 4 bases at J, leaving 5 bases unmatched. The germline V gene encodes CDR1 MNHNS and CDR2 SASEGT. The CDR3 here is CASSRQGRETQYF. The CDR3 DNA reads TGTGCCAGCAGCCGACAGGGAAGAGAGACCCAGTACTTC.

This clonotype was recorded at least ten times. V is TRBV7-9 and J is TRBJ1-1; possibly TRBD1 for D (6 bases). The ends were cut back, 8 bases at V and 1 base at J, with 17 bases in the middle. Germline-derived CDR1 and CDR2 are SEHNR and FQNEAQ (reference sequence). This CDR3 is built from 15 residues. The CDR3 loop reads CASGDTDSKNTEAFF. In nucleotides, the CDR3 is TGTGCCAGCGGGGACACCGACAGTAAGAACACTGAAGCTTTCTTT.

J is TRBJ2-7 and V is TRBV12-3 or TRBV12-4, with 9 bases lining up with TRBD1. The CDR3 contains 15 residues. V gave up 5 bases and J gave up 5 bases; unmatched junction bases: 10. The CDR3 DNA is TGTGCCAGCAGTCCCGCCGGGACAGGGTCCGACGAGCAGTACTTC. The encoded protein is CASSPAGTGSDEQYF.

This clonotype came up many times. The chain uses TRBV7-9 and TRBJ2-7; D is tentatively TRBD1 or TRBD2 (5 bases each). The CDR3 is made up of 16 amino acids. From germline, CDR1 is SEHNR and CDR2 FQNEAQ (reference sequence). V lost 5 bases, J lost 0 bases, and 17 bases lay in between. As DNA, the CDR3 is TGTGCCAGCAGCCAAACGTGGGGGAGTAGCTCCTACGAGCAGTACTTC. Translating gives CASSQTWGSSSYEQYF. Looking up the rest from reference TRBV7-9 and TRBJ2-7 gives the full variable domain: DTGVSQNPRHKITKRGQNVTFRCDPISEHNRLYWYRQTLGQGPEFLTYFQNEAQLEKSRLLSDRFSAERPKGSFSTLEIQRTEQGDSAMYLCASSQTWGSSSYEQYFGPGTRLTVT.

The rearrangement links TRBV15 to TRBJ1-5; no clear D. This CDR3 contains 13 residues. Looked up from germline, CDR1 is LNHNV and CDR2 is YYDKDF (reference sequence). Trimming took off 3 bases at V and 9 bases at J, with 12 bases between the two ends. The CDR3 here is CATSREYSWPQHF. In nucleotides, the CDR3 is TGTGCCACCAGCAGGGAATATAGTTGGCCCCAGCATTTT.

The chain links TRBV28 to TRBJ1-5, with unresolved D. The CDR3 extends over 14 amino acids. Germline V lookup: CDR1 MDHEN, CDR2 SYDVKM. V dropped 8 bases and J dropped 2 bases, with 13 bases sitting between them. As DNA, the CDR3 is TGTGCCAGCTTTCAAGCCATAGGCAATCAGCCCCAGCATTTT. Translating it yields CASFQAIGNQPQHF.

There are many counts of this clonotype. This chain joins TRBV12-3 or TRBV12-4 and TRBJ2-5; D uncertain. Between the trimmed V and J ends, which lost 6 bases and 3 bases, there was a span of 11 bases. This CDR3 is built from 13 residues. The DNA for the CDR3 is TGTGCCAGCAGCGACCCAGGAAAAGAGACCCAGTACTTC. It is translated as CASSDPGKETQYF.

This clonotype appeared many times. The chain has TRBV18 and TRBJ2-4, with TRBD2 as a possible D gene (6 bases). This CDR3 comprises 14 residues. Germline assignment: CDR1 KGHSH and CDR2 LQKENI. V was cut by 3 bases and J by 7 bases, with 13 bases left in between. This CDR3 reads CASSPSRDSNIQYF. CDR3 DNA sequence: TGTGCCAGCTCACCTTCCCGGGACTCCAACATTCAGTACTTC.

The chain recombines TRBV7-8 with TRBJ1-2, with D possibly matching TRBD1 (6 bases). The V and J ends lost 5 bases and 3 bases respectively, with 10 bases between them. CDR1 and CDR2 (germline): SGHVS, FQNEAQ. CDR3 length equals 13 residues. CDR3 residues: CASSMGHDYGYTF. The CDR3 coding sequence is TGTGCCAGCAGCATGGGACATGACTATGGCTACACCTTC. The entire variable domain, with the rest obtained from reference TRBV7-8 and TRBJ1-2, is as follows: GAGVSQSPRYKVAKRGQDVALRCDPISGHVSLFWYQQALGQGPEFLTYFQNEAQLDKSGLPSDRFFAERPEGSVSTLKIQRTQQEDSAVYLCASSMGHDYGYTFGSGTRLTVV.

This clonotype was picked up one time. The V call is TRBV28, the J call TRBJ2-7; D perhaps matches TRBD1 (6 bases). V lost 10 bases, J lost 0 bases, and 10 bases lay in between. This CDR3 is 12 amino acids long. CDR1 and CDR2 from the germline V gene are MDHEN and SYDVKM. The CDR3 DNA reads TGTGCCACGACAGGAAGCTCCTACGAGCAGTACTTC. Its protein product is CATTGSSYEQYF.

V and J are TRBV28 and TRBJ1-1; no clear D. The germline V gene has CDR1 MDHEN and CDR2 SYDVKM. V was trimmed by 6 bases and J by 2 bases, leaving 7 bases between them. The CDR3 runs to 12 residues. The CDR3 nucleotides read TGTGCCAGCAGCCTACATAACACTGAAGCTTTCTTT. It yields the protein CASSLHNTEAFF.

There are many counts of this clonotype. The CDR3 nucleotides are TGCAGTGCTACAGGGGGCTCCCGGACTAGCGGGGTTTACGAGCAGTACTTC. It translates to CSATGGSRTSGVYEQYF. The rearrangement uses TRBV20-1 and TRBJ2-7; 12 bases match TRBD2. The V gene end was trimmed by 4 bases and the J gene end by 4 bases; junction bases not matched to a gene: 14. Germline values: CDR1 DFQATT, CDR2 SNEGSKA (reference sequence). The CDR3 is made up of 17 amino acids.

This clonotype showed up many times. The genes are TRBV28 and TRBJ1-6, with TRBD1 as a possible D gene (6 bases). The CDR3 length is 17 residues. The germline V and J ends were trimmed by 2 bases and 9 bases, with 20 bases remaining between them. Germline V lookup: CDR1 MDHEN, CDR2 SYDVKM. CDR3 nucleotides: TGTGCCAGCAGTTTACAATATGGGGCCAGGGGAGTTTCACCCCTCCACTTT. Its translation: CASSLQYGARGVSPLHF.

This clonotype was counted ten times or more. The junction differs from germline at one of its ends, possibly a read error. This CDR3 reads CASSLESSYEQYF. CDR3 nucleotide sequence: TGTGCCAGCAGCCTGGAGTCGTCCTACGAGCAGTACTTC. J is TRBJ2-7 and V is TRBV5-1; no reliable D call. The CDR3 consists of 13 residues. From germline, CDR1 is SGHRS and CDR2 YFSETQ.

This clonotype was counted many times. V and J are TRBV27 and TRBJ1-5, with 7 bases lining up with TRBD1. This CDR3 is 13 amino acids long. CDR1 is MNHEY and CDR2 is SMNVEV in the germline V gene (reference sequence). The trim removed 6 bases at V and 6 bases at J, leaving 5 bases unmatched. As DNA, the CDR3 is TGTGCCAGCAGGGACAGGATGAGTCAGCCCCAGCATTTT. This codes for CASRDRMSQPQHF.

The rearrangement uses TRBV30 and TRBJ1-6, with D perhaps matching TRBD1 (6 bases). Germline values: CDR1 GTSNPN, CDR2 SVGIG (reference sequence). This CDR3 spans 14 amino acids. Trimming cost V 4 bases and J 12 bases, with 19 bases left between them. This chain's CDR3 is CAWTRTAQFGPLHF. The DNA of the CDR3 is TGTGCCTGGACCCGGACAGCGCAATTCGGACCCCTCCACTTT.

This clonotype was found a few times. The chain has TRBV5-1 and TRBJ2-2; unclear D gene. Trimming shortened V by 7 bases and J by 8 bases, and 24 bases separated the two germline ends. Per germline, CDR1 SGHRS and CDR2 YFSETQ. This CDR3 contains 16 residues. The CDR3 coding sequence is TGCGCCAGCCATCAGCCCCCGCCCCAAGCCCCGGGGGAGCTGTTTTTT. Protein product: CASHQPPPQAPGELFF.

This clonotype was seen at least ten times. This sequence joins TRBV4-1 and TRBJ2-5; 10 nucleotides line up with TRBD2. The CDR3 contains 15 residues. Germline V gives CDR1 MGHRA, CDR2 YSYEKL. Germline trimming cut 2 bases from V and 9 bases from J; bases unmatched to any gene: 9. In DNA form, the CDR3 reads TGCGCCAGCAGCCAAATGACTAGCGGGTGGGAGGCCCAGTACTTC. Its protein product is CASSQMTSGWEAQYF.

This clonotype showed up many times. This chain connects TRBV6-1 to TRBJ2-7; 8 bases map to TRBD1. This CDR3 has 15 residues. The germline gives CDR1 MNHNS, CDR2 SASEGT. V dropped 5 bases and J dropped 3; count of bases not matched to a gene: 9. CDR3 DNA sequence: TGTGCCAGCAGTAATCGGGGACAGGAGTACTACGAGCAGTACTTC. This sequence encodes CASSNRGQEYYEQYF.

This clonotype was observed at least ten times. The chain is built from TRBV28 and TRBJ2-5, with 11 bases fitting TRBD1. CDR1 and CDR2 (germline): MDHEN, SYDVKM. Unmatched junction bases numbered 3, after V lost 3 bases and J lost 3 bases. The CDR3 length is 15 residues. CDR3 nucleotide sequence: TGTGCCAGCAGTTTTGCGGGACAGGGGGAAGAGACCCAGTACTTC. It encodes CASSFAGQGEETQYF. The entire variable domain, with the rest obtained from reference TRBV28 and TRBJ2-5, is as follows: DVKVTQSSRYLVKRTGEKVFLECVQDMDHENMFWYRQDPGLGLRLIYFSYDVKMKEKGDIPEGYSVSREKKERFSLILESASTNQTSMYLCASSFAGQGEETQYFGPGTRLLVL.